These 30 T cell receptor beta chains were sequenced from one sample in a study of tumor-infiltrating lymphocytes in primary liver carcinoma. TCR beta cDNA was made from around 520 ng total RNA with a constant-region primer. The TCR beta library was amplified through three nested multiplex PCR rounds in a modified ARM-PCR procedure. TRBV1-TRBV30 forward primers paired with a C-beta reverse primer were used in the first two PCR rounds, which ran roughly 10 cycles each. TCRdb used MiXCR to reprocess the multiplex PCR reads, holding one entry per CDR3 protein. The sample gives approximately 340,000 distinct CDR3 sequences, less than 75% of which show up once; 5% to 6.5% is in the top ten. The source of the blood RNA was unsorted whole blood, and germline DNA was extracted as well. Specimen: peripheral blood. The receptors derive from a man aged 40-50 years with primary liver carcinoma and hepatitis B virus infection.

With respect to this clonotype: This clone may be a read error of a much larger clone one base away. The rearrangement uses TRBV10-3 and TRBJ2-1; TRBD2 aligns across 8 bases. This CDR3 contains 16 residues. The V gene's germline CDR1 is ENHRY and CDR2 SYGVKD. CDR3 protein: CAISGLAGGSYIEQFF. CDR3 in DNA: TGTGCCATCAGTGGACTGGCGGGAGGCTCCTACATTGAGCAGTTCTTC.

Notes on this clonotype: The conserved phenylalanine or tryptophan normally closing the CDR3 is absent here, so this likely arose from a read error. The chain carries TRBV11-2 and TRBJ2-7; TRBD2 matches at 11 bases. V was pared by 4 bases and J by 5 bases, with 10 bases of the junction left unmatched. The germline V gene has CDR1 SGHAT and CDR2 FQNNGV. This CDR3 region has 16 residues. The CDR3 DNA is TGTGCCAGCAGCTCATTAACTAGCGGGAGAGCCCACGAGCAGTACTTA. Its protein product is CASSSLTSGRAHEQYL.

The gene calls are TRBV28 and TRBJ2-1; 8 positions agree with TRBD2. V gave up 4 bases and J gave up 5 bases; unmatched junction bases: 10. From germline, CDR1 is MDHEN and CDR2 SYDVKM. The CDR3 is 16 residues long. The CDR3 is CASSSTAGVGNNEQFF. The CDR3 region has the DNA TGTGCCAGCAGTTCTACAGCGGGAGTGGGGAACAATGAGCAGTTCTTC.

This clonotype was counted at least ten times. This chain joins TRBV4-1 and TRBJ2-3, with a tentative D call TRBD1 (6 bases). This CDR3 contains 16 residues. Trimming removed 0 bases at V and 4 bases at J, with 14 bases between. CDR1 MGHRA and CDR2 YSYEKL come from the germline V gene. The CDR3 is CASSQDWQGWADTQYF. The CDR3 DNA reads TGCGCCAGCAGCCAAGATTGGCAGGGGTGGGCAGATACGCAGTATTTT.

For this clonotype: The junction departs from germline at one end; a sequencing error may be responsible. The rearrangement uses TRBV4-1 and TRBJ2-7; D uncertain. CDR1 MGHRA and CDR2 YSYEKL come from the germline V gene. The CDR3 spans 16 residues. The CDR3 nucleotides read TGCGCCAGCAGCCAAGATTGGGCAGGCGAGTCCTACGAGCAGTGCTTC. Protein: CASSQDWAGESYEQCF.

In this sample, this clonotype turned up many times. V usage is TRBV6-5 and J usage is TRBJ2-7, with D possibly being TRBD2 (6 bases). The V and J ends lost 8 bases and 0 bases respectively, with 11 bases between them. Germline CDR1 is MNHEY and CDR2 is SVGAGI. This CDR3 is 13 amino acids long. CDR3 sequence (DNA): TGTGCCAGCCGCGTCGGGGGCTCCTACGAGCAGTACTTC. It specifies CASRVGGSYEQYF.

The chain couples TRBV6-1 to TRBJ2-7; TRBD2 matches at 7 bases. V was clipped by 4 bases and J by 7 bases; unmatched bases: 7. This CDR3 contains 13 residues. CDR1 is MNHNS and CDR2 is SASEGT in the germline V gene. The CDR3 is CASSGSPREEQYF. The CDR3 DNA is TGTGCCAGCAGTGGTAGCCCGCGGGAGGAGCAGTACTTC.

On this clonotype: This may come from a read error, since a much larger clone is one base off. V is TRBV5-5 and J is TRBJ1-2; the D gene is possibly TRBD1 (5 bases). This CDR3 has 17 amino acids. Per the germline V gene, CDR1 is SGHKS and CDR2 is YYEKEE (reference sequence). The CDR3 DNA follows: TGTGCCAGCAGAGACGCACCACCAATCGGGGCCGGCTATGGCTACATCTTC. Its protein is CASRDAPPIGAGYGYIF.

About this clonotype itself: A much larger clone is a single base away; this may be a read error. The chain is built from TRBV12-3 or TRBV12-4 and TRBJ2-5; D gene uncertain. Trimming pared 6 bases from V and 5 bases from J, leaving 13 bases between. The CDR3 is made up of 13 amino acids. CDR3 sequence (DNA): TGTGCCAGCAGCGCGAATGTTTTGGAGACCCAGTACTTC. Translating it yields CASSANVLETQYF.

The chain combines TRBV2 with TRBJ1-2, with D possibly matching TRBD1 (6 bases). V lost 7 bases, J lost 2 bases, and 14 bases lay in between. Germline V lookup: CDR1 SNHLY, CDR2 FYNNEI. The CDR3 runs to 14 residues. This CDR3 is CASKRTAGNYGYTF. DNA of the CDR3: TGTGCCAGCAAACGGACAGCTGGAAACTATGGCTACACCTTC.

This clonotype occurred a few times. This rearrangement joins TRBV14 to TRBJ2-7, with 7 nucleotides matching TRBD1. CDR3 size: 13 residues. CDR1 and CDR2 (germline): SGHDN, FVKESK. Losses at the gene ends were 1 base for V and 6 bases for J; bases not matched to a gene: 3. CDR3 residues: CASSQGGQVEQYF. DNA of the CDR3: TGTGCCAGCAGCCAAGGCGGACAGGTCGAGCAGTACTTC.

At least ten counts were recorded for this clonotype. V gene TRBV12-3 or TRBV12-4 combines with J gene TRBJ2-1; the match to TRBD2 covers 9 bases. CDR3 length: 15 amino acids. The junction had 8 bases not matched to a gene; V was cut back by 5 bases and J by 6 bases. The chain's CDR3 is CASSKVAGEINEQFF. The DNA of the CDR3 is TGTGCCAGCAGTAAGGTAGCGGGAGAAATCAATGAGCAGTTCTTC.

Worth noting for this clonotype: One base away lies a much larger clone, so this may be a sequencing read error. In nucleotides, the CDR3 is TGTGTCATCAGTTCGGGACAGGGCTACGAGCAGTACTTC. Protein product: CVISSGQGYEQYF. The chain carries TRBV10-3 and TRBJ2-7, with 9 bases aligning to TRBD1. CDR1 is ENHRY, CDR2 SYGVKD, per germline. CDR3 size: 13 residues.

There are many counts of this clonotype. DNA for the CDR3: TGTGCCAGCAGCTTGGGGGCGGGGGGCGCGAAGACCCAGTACTTC. Translating gives CASSLGAGGAKTQYF. This chain joins TRBV5-4 and TRBJ2-5; TRBD2 aligns across 8 bases. The CDR3 has 15 residues. The germline V gene encodes CDR1 SGHNT and CDR2 YYREEE (reference sequence). V was clipped by 0 bases and J by 6 bases; unmatched bases: 7.

This clonotype was seen repeatedly, ten times or more. The chain recombines TRBV12-3 or TRBV12-4 with TRBJ2-1; a weak D match, TRBD2 (6 bases). Trimming removed 6 bases at V and 10 bases at J, with 13 bases between. The CDR3 consists of 12 residues. DNA for the CDR3: TGTGCCAGCAGAATGCCTGCGGGGGAGCAGTTCTTC. This codes for CASRMPAGEQFF.

A note on this clonotype: This likely comes from a read error, as the CDR3 has no conserved phenylalanine or tryptophan at its end. The gene calls are TRBV29-1 and TRBJ1-2, with 8 positions matching TRBD1. The CDR3 is 13 residues long. Germline V CDR1 and CDR2: SQVTM, ANQGSEA. With V trimmed by 7 bases and J by 8 bases, 12 bases remained unmatched. CDR3 nucleotides: TGCAGCGCACAGACAGGGGCGGGCTGCGGCTACACCCTC. Residues: CSAQTGAGCGYTL.

Points on this clonotype: A single base separates this from a much larger clone, so it may be a read error. Here the CDR3 reads CASGPDSSYGYTF. The DNA of the CDR3 is TGTGCTAGTGGCCCCGACAGTAGCTATGGCTACACCTTC. The rearrangement uses TRBV12-5 and TRBJ1-2; possible D gene TRBD1, 5 bases. Germline-derived CDR1 and CDR2 are LGHNT and FRNRAP. There are 13 residues in the CDR3. The V end was cut by 6 bases, the J end by 4 bases, with 12 bases between.

Turning to this clonotype: This may be a read error, as it is one base from a much larger clone. No conserved phenylalanine or tryptophan ends this CDR3, so it is likely a read error. The rearrangement links TRBV12-3 or TRBV12-4 to TRBJ2-7; perhaps TRBD1 as D (6 bases). The length of the CDR3 is 12 residues. V lost 8 bases, J lost 4 bases, and 12 bases lay in between. CDR3 protein: CASGQGIYEQYS. The DNA of the CDR3 is TGTGCCAGCGGTCAGGGGATTTACGAGCAGTACTCC.

This chain uses TRBV4-1 with TRBJ2-7, with 8 bases lining up with TRBD2. The V gene end was trimmed by 4 bases and the J gene end by 2 bases; junction bases not matched to a gene: 10. This CDR3 has 16 residues. The germline gives CDR1 MGHRA, CDR2 YSYEKL. The CDR3 reads CASSLCVTSGPYEQYF. The CDR3 DNA follows: TGCGCCAGCAGCCTATGTGTAACTAGCGGTCCCTACGAGCAGTACTTC.

This sequence joins TRBV29-1 and TRBJ1-2, with D unclear. The V and J ends lost 2 bases and 8 bases respectively, with 15 bases between them. The CDR3 extends over 13 amino acids. Germline V gives CDR1 SQVTM, CDR2 ANQGSEA. The CDR3 spells CSVEWGTVWGYTF. The CDR3 DNA is TGCAGCGTTGAATGGGGAACAGTGTGGGGCTACACCTTC. Full variable domain (rest looked up from reference TRBV29-1 and TRBJ1-2): SAVISQKPSRDICQRGTSLTIQCQVDSQVTMMFWYRQQPGQSLTLIATANQGSEATYESGFVIDKFPISRPNLTFSTLTVSNMSPEDSSIYLCSVEWGTVWGYTFGSGTRLTVV.

This clonotype was detected ten times or more. The J gene is TRBJ1-5, the V gene TRBV10-2, with D tentatively TRBD1 (5 bases). Germline-derived CDR1 and CDR2 are WSHSY and SAAADI. V was pared by 4 bases and J by 3 bases, with 7 bases between. There are 13 residues in the CDR3. DNA for the CDR3: TGCGCCAGCAGTGGGGGGAACAATCAGCCCCAGCATTTT. This encodes CASSGGNNQPQHF.

Remarks on this clonotype: A read error may account for a junction end that differs from germline. The rearrangement links TRBV6-2 or TRBV6-3 to TRBJ2-1; D is unclear. The CDR3 runs 16 residues. Per germline, CDR1 MNHEY and CDR2 SVGEGT. CDR3 sequence reads: CTSSYSLGSSCNEQFF. The CDR3 region has the DNA TGTACCAGCAGTTACTCGCTGGGAAGCTCCTGCAATGAGCAGTTCTTC.

The V call is TRBV11-3, the J call TRBJ2-1; 9 bases are shared with TRBD1. Judging by the DNA end, TRBJ2-7 fits better; the J call may be wrong. CDR1 SGHNT and CDR2 YENEEA come from the germline V gene. The CDR3 has 12 residues. The CDR3 reads CASRDRGAEQYF. CDR3 nucleotide sequence: TGTGCCAGCAGGGACAGGGGCGCCGAGCAGTACTTC.

About this clonotype itself: This may be a read error: a much more frequent sequence differs by one nucleotide. Lacking the conserved final phenylalanine or tryptophan, this CDR3 likely reflects a read error. The chain has TRBV12-3 or TRBV12-4 and TRBJ1-4; D possibly corresponds to TRBD1 (5 bases). The V end lost 3 bases, the J end lost 2 bases, and 7 bases lay between the germline ends. This CDR3 is 14 amino acids long. The chain's CDR3 is CASSLGRTNEKLFL. CDR3 DNA sequence: TGTGCCAGCAGTTTGGGGCGGACTAATGAAAAACTGTTTTTG.

As concerns this clonotype: Germline is not matched at one junction end, which may reflect a read error. J is TRBJ2-7 and V is TRBV28; 8 nucleotides match TRBD1. CDR1 is MDHEN and CDR2 is SYDVKM in the germline V gene. This CDR3 comprises 14 residues. The CDR3 here is CASSTGGLTYKQYF. CDR3 nucleotide sequence: TGTGCCAGCAGTACAGGGGGACTCACCTACAAGCAGTACTTC.

Regarding this clonotype: At one boundary the junction diverges from the germline segment, which might be a read error. The rearrangement links TRBV14 to TRBJ2-7; 11 bases are shared with TRBD1. The germline V gene has CDR1 SGHDN and CDR2 FVKESK. The CDR3 is 14 amino acids. CDR3 in amino acids: CASGRTGGRYEHYF. The CDR3 DNA follows: TGTGCCAGCGGCCGGACAGGGGGCAGGTACGAGCATTACTTC.

On this clonotype: The CDR3 does not close with the conserved phenylalanine or tryptophan, likely indicating a read error. The DNA is left out, because the CDR3 cannot be placed on it with certainty; the CDR3 is given as TCRdb lists it. CDR3 sequence reads: CASSLAMGDTGELLS. V usage is TRBV5-1 and J usage is TRBJ2-2; the DNA was not used to check the table's D call, TRBD1. Per germline, CDR1 SGHRS and CDR2 YFSETQ. The CDR3 is 15 amino acids long, termini counted.

The V gene is TRBV6-5, the J gene TRBJ2-2, with D possibly called TRBD1 or TRBD2 (5 bases each). Germline V gene data show CDR1 as MNHEY and CDR2 as SVGAGI. V shed 5 bases and J shed 6 bases, with 16 bases lying between them. The CDR3 covers 15 residues. This chain's CDR3 is CASSRGWGTPGELFF. The CDR3, as DNA: TGTGCCAGCAGTCGGGGCTGGGGTACCCCCGGGGAGCTGTTTTTT.

In the case of this clonotype: A much larger clone differs by one base, so this may be a read error. The chain has TRBV6-5 and TRBJ2-5, with no clear D. The V and J ends lost 11 bases and 4 bases respectively, with 17 bases between them. The CDR3 is 13 residues long. Germline V gene lookup returns CDR1 MNHEY and CDR2 SVGAGI. CDR3 nucleotide sequence: TGTGCCTGCAACATGGGAAATTCAGAGACCCAGTACTTC. This codes for CACNMGNSETQYF.

About this clonotype: With a much larger clone just one base away, this may be a read error. The CDR3 DNA sequence: TGCGCCAGCGGTCAGTCAGAGCAGGGGATAACGCAGTATTTT. Residues: CASGQSEQGITQYF. The chain couples TRBV5-1 to TRBJ2-3; D is possibly TRBD1 (6 bases). CDR3 size: 14 residues. Germline-derived CDR1 and CDR2 are SGHRS and YFSETQ. Trimming took off 7 bases at V and 9 bases at J, with 21 bases between the two ends. The whole variable domain, remainder taken from reference TRBV5-1 and TRBJ2-3, is KAGVTQTPRYLIKTRGQQVTLSCSPISGHRSVSWYQQTPGQGLQFLFEYFSETQRNKGNFPGRFSGRQFSNSRSEMNVSTLELGDSALYLCASGQSEQGITQYFGPGTRLTVL.